A selection of T cell receptor beta chains follows, all from one sample in a study of T cell responses to AZD1222 COVID-19 vaccine. Clones were sequenced by immunoSEQ multiplex PCR, and TCRdb holds only the in-frame ones, with some missing. The data show 150,000 to 200,000 clones, 85% to 90% seen once. The sample here was peripheral blood, taken on day 0 of MenACWY control vaccination. The receptors were gathered from an adult in good health. Both conserved end residues are part of each CDR3. D genes are given only for firm matches. Expanded clones get a size class; other rows say once, few or many, or leave the size out.

D gene	J gene	V gene	clone size	CDR3 protein	CDR3 DNA
NA	TRBJ1-2	TRBV10-3	NA	CAISDLGFDYGYTF	TGTGCCATCAGTGACTTAGGGTTTGACTATGGCTACACCTTC
TRBD2	TRBJ2-2	TRBV7-3	NA	CASGLGNTGELFF	TGTGCCTCCGGACTAGGGAACACCGGGGAGCTGTTTTTT
TRBD1	TRBJ2-1	TRBV20-1	NA	CSASNPGQSNEQFF	TGCAGTGCTAGTAACCCGGGACAGTCGAATGAGCAGTTCTTC
TRBD1	TRBJ1-6	TRBV3-1/TRBV3-2	once	CASSQGQGNSPLHF	TGTGCCAGCAGCCAGGGACAGGGGAATTCACCCCTCCACTTT
TRBD2	TRBJ2-1	TRBV18	NA	CASSPPGSGGYNEQFF	TGTGCCAGCTCACCACCGGGTAGCGGGGGCTACAATGAGCAGTTCTTC
TRBD2	TRBJ2-3	TRBV6-2/TRBV6-3	NA	CASSYSAISGGATDTQYF	TGTGCCAGCAGTTACTCGGCTATTAGCGGGGGGGCCACAGATACGCAGTATTTT
NA	TRBJ2-1	TRBV9	NA	CASSVEASDYNEQFF	TGTGCCAGCAGCGTAGAGGCCAGCGACTACAATGAGCAGTTCTTC
TRBD1	TRBJ1-1	TRBV3-1/TRBV3-2	NA	CASRDRGLEAFF	TGTGCCAGCAGGGACAGGGGGCTTGAAGCTTTCTTT
TRBD2	TRBJ2-3	TRBV24-1	NA	CATSDRPSGVSTDTQYF	TGTGCCACCAGTGACCGTCCTAGCGGGGTGAGCACAGATACGCAGTATTTT
NA	TRBJ1-1	TRBV29-1	NA	CSVEAGNTEAFF	TGCAGCGTTGAAGCTGGGAACACTGAAGCTTTCTTT
NA	TRBJ2-3	TRBV5-1	NA	CASSLGAASTDTQYF	TGCGCCAGCAGCTTGGGTGCAGCTAGCACAGATACGCAGTATTTT
NA	TRBJ2-7	TRBV7-9	NA	CASSSSQGEKGEQYF	TGTGCCAGCAGCTCGTCTCAGGGTGAGAAGGGCGAGCAGTACTTC
TRBD1	TRBJ1-2	TRBV10-3	once	CATLGQDYGYTF	TGTGCCACGCTAGGACAGGACTATGGCTACACCTTC
TRBD2	TRBJ2-3	TRBV27	NA	CASSPSGRTTDTQYF	TGTGCCAGCAGCCCTAGCGGGAGGACCACAGATACGCAGTATTTT
TRBD1	TRBJ2-7	TRBV6-2/TRBV6-3	NA	CASSYPTGSSYEQYF	TGTGCCAGCAGTTACCCGACAGGGAGCTCCTACGAGCAGTACTTC
NA	TRBJ2-1	TRBV9	once	CASSAFGEQFF	TGTGCCAGCAGCGCCTTTGGTGAGCAGTTCTTC
NA	TRBJ1-2	TRBV29-1	NA	CSVDPEANYGYTF	TGCAGCGTTGATCCGGAAGCTAACTATGGCTACACCTTC
TRBD1	TRBJ2-7	TRBV30	NA	CAWSGQGYEQYF	TGTGCCTGGTCCGGACAGGGTTACGAGCAGTACTTC
NA	TRBJ1-4	TRBV30	NA	CAWSVRGVSEKLFF	TGTGCCTGGAGTGTTCGGGGGGTTTCTGAAAAACTGTTTTTT
NA	TRBJ1-5	TRBV7-2	NA	CASSPQTVNQPQHF	TGTGCCAGCAGCCCGCAGACAGTCAATCAGCCCCAGCATTTT
NA	TRBJ2-2	TRBV5-1	NA	CASSLQGGDTGELFF	TGCGCCAGCAGCCTTCAGGGGGGAGACACCGGGGAGCTGTTTTTT
TRBD2	TRBJ2-7	TRBV7-2	NA	CASSSRTSGDYEQYF	TGTGCCAGCAGCTCAAGGACTAGCGGAGACTACGAGCAGTACTTC
NA	TRBJ1-5	TRBV6-2/TRBV6-3	NA	CASSYTRQPQHF	TGTGCCAGCAGTTACACGAGACAGCCCCAGCATTTT
NA	TRBJ2-5	TRBV7-8	NA	CASSLAGWGRLETQYF	TGTGCCAGCAGCTTAGCGGGGTGGGGGCGCCTGGAGACCCAGTACTTC